The 14 T cell receptor beta chains given below trace back to one sample, sequenced in a study of blood T cell repertoires in COVID-19. Here immunoSEQ multiplex PCR was the method, and the copy in TCRdb shows in-frame clones only, minus some. The sample has around 170,000 clones, around 83% seen once. The sequencing input was peripheral blood. All receptors come from a woman in her thirties or forties with acute or convalescent COVID-19.

V is TRBV30 and J is TRBJ1-6; D is unresolved. The germline V gene has CDR1 GTSNPN and CDR2 SVGIG (reference sequence). This CDR3 spans 15 amino acids. Trimming shortened V by 2 bases and J by 0 bases, and 8 bases separated the two germline ends. This CDR3 reads CAWSLLSSYNSPLHF. In DNA, the CDR3 is TGTGCCTGGAGTTTGCTAAGCTCCTATAATTCACCCCTCCACTTT.

The chain recombines TRBV5-5 with TRBJ1-6; 9 nucleotides align to TRBD1. V gave up 1 base and J gave up 7 bases; unmatched junction bases: 9. Germline values: CDR1 SGHKS, CDR2 YYEKEE (reference sequence). This CDR3 contains 17 residues. The CDR3 nucleotides read TGTGCCAGCAGCTTGAAATCTGGGACAGGGAAGAATTCACCCCTCCACTTT. It specifies CASSLKSGTGKNSPLHF.

The chain employs TRBV5-8 and TRBJ2-7, with TRBD1 as a possible D gene (5 bases). CDR1 is SGHTS and CDR2 is YDEGEE in the germline V gene. V was shortened by 4 bases and J by 0 bases, with 11 bases between the two germline ends. This CDR3 has 14 residues. The DNA for the CDR3 is TGTGCCAGCAGCCCGAGACAGAGCTCCTACGAGCAGTACTTC. Translated, it gives CASSPRQSSYEQYF.

The V call is TRBV4-1, the J call TRBJ2-1; D remains ambiguous. Between the trimmed V and J ends, which lost 1 base and 0 bases, there was a span of 10 bases. The CDR3 sequence is 16 residues long. Germline CDR1 is MGHRA and CDR2 is YSYEKL. The CDR3 loop reads CASSQVPRSSYNEQFF. The CDR3 region has the DNA TGCGCCAGCAGCCAAGTTCCTAGGAGCTCCTACAATGAGCAGTTCTTC.

The chain recombines TRBV19 with TRBJ1-4; TRBD1 aligns across 9 bases. With V trimmed by 6 bases and J by 1 base, 9 bases remained unmatched. The CDR3 spans 17 residues. Germline V gene sequence: CDR1 LNHDA, CDR2 SQIVND (reference sequence). The CDR3 is CASSKDRGALTNEKLFF. The CDR3 region has the DNA TGTGCCAGTAGCAAGGACAGGGGTGCGCTAACTAATGAAAAACTGTTTTTT. The full variable domain, in which reference TRBV19 and TRBJ1-4 provide the parts outside the CDR3, is DGGITQSPKYLFRKEGQNVTLSCEQNLNHDAMYWYRQDPGQGLRLIYYSQIVNDFQKGDIAEGYSVSREKKESFPLTVTSAQKNPTAFYLCASSKDRGALTNEKLFFGSGTQLSVL.

The chain couples TRBV24-1 to TRBJ2-2; D remains ambiguous. CDR1 is KGHDR, CDR2 SFDVKD, per germline. V was trimmed by 0 bases and J by 0 bases, leaving 4 bases between them. CDR3 length equals 15 residues. CDR3 sequence reads: CATSDLGANTGELFF. CDR3 coding DNA: TGTGCCACCAGTGATTTGGGAGCGAACACCGGGGAGCTGTTTTTT.

There are a few counts of this clone. The chain combines TRBV19 with TRBJ1-5; D is ambiguous. V was cut by 3 bases and J by 2 bases, with 11 bases left in between. CDR1 is LNHDA, CDR2 SQIVND, per germline (reference sequence). The CDR3 has 15 residues. The CDR3 here is CASSMSPGGNQPQHF. As DNA, the CDR3 is TGTGCCAGTAGTATGTCCCCCGGAGGCAATCAGCCCCAGCATTTT. Drawing the rest from reference TRBV19 and TRBJ1-5, the complete variable domain is DGGITQSPKYLFRKEGQNVTLSCEQNLNHDAMYWYRQDPGQGLRLIYYSQIVNDFQKGDIAEGYSVSREKKESFPLTVTSAQKNPTAFYLCASSMSPGGNQPQHFGDGTRLSIL.

This clone turned up a few times. The chain employs TRBV5-1 and TRBJ1-1; TRBD1 agrees at 9 bases. This CDR3 is 15 amino acids long. After removal of 5 bases from V and 3 bases from J, the junction contained 8 bases not matched to a gene. Germline CDR1 is SGHRS and CDR2 is YFSETQ. CDR3 in amino acids: CASRTGGGQYTEAFF. Written as DNA, the CDR3 is TGCGCCAGCAGAACAGGGGGCGGGCAGTACACTGAAGCTTTCTTT.

The V gene is TRBV11-2, the J gene TRBJ1-6; TRBD1 aligns across 7 bases. V dropped 0 bases and J dropped 10; count of bases not matched to a gene: 6. This CDR3 region has 15 residues. Per germline, CDR1 SGHAT and CDR2 FQNNGV. The CDR3 DNA is TGTGCCAGCAGCTTAGACAGGGGGGTAAGGTCACCCCTCCACTTT. Translating it yields CASSLDRGVRSPLHF.

This chain uses TRBV6-5 with TRBJ1-2, with D maybe TRBD1 (6 bases). This CDR3 spans 14 amino acids. Germline V gene data show CDR1 as MNHEY and CDR2 as SVGAGI. Trimming cost V 2 bases and J 8 bases, with 15 bases left between them. The CDR3 reads CASSYIPTGPGYTF. The CDR3 DNA is TGTGCCAGCAGTTACATTCCGACAGGCCCAGGCTACACCTTC.

The genes are TRBV3-1 (or the pseudogene TRBV3-2) and TRBJ2-1; 8 bases fit TRBD2. Trimming at V came to 4 bases and at J to 1 base, leaving 3 bases not matched to a gene. From germline, CDR1 is LGHDT and CDR2 YNNKEL (reference sequence). This CDR3 comprises 15 residues. CDR3 coding DNA: TGTGCCAGCAGCCCAGAGCGGGGGTCCTACAATGAGCAGTTCTTC. Residues: CASSPERGSYNEQFF.

The chain uses TRBV5-5 and TRBJ2-5, with D unresolved. Trimming removed 6 bases at V and 3 bases at J, with 12 bases between. This CDR3 region has 13 residues. Germline CDR1 SGHKS, CDR2 YYEKEE (reference sequence). CDR3 in DNA: TGTGCCAGCACCCCGGTTCGTGAAGAGACCCAGTACTTC. Encoded protein: CASTPVREETQYF.

This clone occurred a few times. The V call is TRBV5-6, the J call TRBJ2-3; 9 bases are a match to TRBD2. This CDR3 is built from 17 residues. Germline V gene lookup returns CDR1 SGHDT and CDR2 YYEEEE. The junction had 7 bases not matched to a gene; V was cut back by 0 bases and J by 2 bases. DNA of the CDR3: TGTGCCAGCAGCTTGGCGCGGGGGGGGCAATTCACAGATACGCAGTATTTT. This translates into CASSLARGGQFTDTQYF.

This clone was seen a few times. The V gene is TRBV28, the J gene TRBJ1-4; D perhaps matches TRBD1 (6 bases). V lost 11 bases and J 5 bases, leaving 15 bases between the germline ends. The CDR3 is 13 residues long. Germline loops: CDR1 MDHEN, CDR2 SYDVKM. The CDR3 DNA reads as TGTGCCGTACAGGGCCTAGGGAATGAAAAACTGTTTTTT. Amino acid sequence: CAVQGLGNEKLFF.